This T cell receptor (beta chain) appears in the sequencing data of a study of early T cells in non-severe SARS-CoV-2 infection. The CDR3 extends over 15 amino acids. CDR1 and CDR2 from the germline V gene are KGHSH and LQKENI. V gave up 1 base and J gave up 5 bases, with 12 bases separating them. TCRdb independently ran MiXCR on the 5' RACE reads; one entry per CDR3 protein. The sample records 48,000 or so distinct CDR3 sequences, about 13% being singletons. This clonotype was counted at least ten times. The sample taken for sequencing was whole blood. The TCR originated in an adult who was a healthcare worker with PCR-confirmed SARS-CoV-2 infection or an uninfected control (not recorded which). The chain joins TRBV18 to TRBJ1-5; the D gene is possibly TRBD1 (5 bases). The CDR3 region is CASSPQVSRDQPQHF. CDR3 DNA sequence: TGTGCCAGCTCACCACAGGTTTCCAGGGATCAGCCCCAGCATTTT.